The subject of this entry is one TCR beta chain. What it recognizes is unknown. The data originate from a study of cytomegalovirus exposure and HLA in healthy donors. General study results and limits: Altogether, about 160 TCR beta chains were recorded as cytomegalovirus-associated.

Sequencing used immunoSEQ multiplex PCR; TCRdb keeps in-frame clones, though not all of them. The table has some 140,000 clones, 86% seen once; the top ten hold 2% to 2.5%. The germline CDR1 and CDR2 sequences are SGHTA and FQGNSA. Trimming at V came to 1 base and at J to 2 bases, leaving 7 bases not matched to a gene. The CDR3 runs 17 residues. The chain recombines TRBV7-2 with TRBJ2-7; the match to TRBD2 covers 11 bases. Sequences were obtained from PBMCs. This receptor was obtained from a human donor in good health. The CDR3 DNA follows: TGTGCCAGCAGCTTAGTGGCTAGCGGGAGGTACGCCTACGAGCAGTACTTC. Translated: CASSLVASGRYAYEQYF.